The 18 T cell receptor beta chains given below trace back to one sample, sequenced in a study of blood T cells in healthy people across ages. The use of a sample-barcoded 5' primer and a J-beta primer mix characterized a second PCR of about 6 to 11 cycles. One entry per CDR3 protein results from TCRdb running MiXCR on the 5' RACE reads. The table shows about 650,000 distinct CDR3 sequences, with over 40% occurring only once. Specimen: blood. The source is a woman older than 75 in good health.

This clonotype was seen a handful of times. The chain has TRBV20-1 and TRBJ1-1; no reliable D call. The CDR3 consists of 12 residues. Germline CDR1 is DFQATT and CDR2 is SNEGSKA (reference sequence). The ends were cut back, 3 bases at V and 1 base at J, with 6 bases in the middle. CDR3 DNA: TGCAGTGCTAGGGTCCGGAACACTGAAGCTTTCTTT. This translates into CSARVRNTEAFF.

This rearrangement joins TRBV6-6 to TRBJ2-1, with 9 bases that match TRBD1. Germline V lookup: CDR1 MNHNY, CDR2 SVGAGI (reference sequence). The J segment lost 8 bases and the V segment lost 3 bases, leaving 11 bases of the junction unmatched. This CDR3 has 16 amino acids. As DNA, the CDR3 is TGTGCCAGCAGTTATACCACAGGGGGCGTTAGGGATGAGCAGTTCTTC. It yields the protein CASSYTTGGVRDEQFF.

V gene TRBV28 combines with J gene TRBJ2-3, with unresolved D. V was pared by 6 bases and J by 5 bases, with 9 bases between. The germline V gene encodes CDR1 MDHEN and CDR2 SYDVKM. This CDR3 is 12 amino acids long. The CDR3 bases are TGTGCCAGCAGGGAGAGTCAAGATACGCAGTATTTT. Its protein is CASRESQDTQYF. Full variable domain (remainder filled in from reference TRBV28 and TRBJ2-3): DVKVTQSSRYLVKRTGEKVFLECVQDMDHENMFWYRQDPGLGLRLIYFSYDVKMKEKGDIPEGYSVSREKKERFSLILESASTNQTSMYLCASRESQDTQYFGPGTRLTVL.

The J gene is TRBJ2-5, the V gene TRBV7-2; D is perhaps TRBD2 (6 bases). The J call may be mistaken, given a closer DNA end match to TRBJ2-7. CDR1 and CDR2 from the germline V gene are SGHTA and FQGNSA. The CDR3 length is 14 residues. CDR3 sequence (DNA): TGTGCCAGCAGCTTAGCGCTCGGGGGAAGCGAGCAGTACTTC. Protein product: CASSLALGGSEQYF.

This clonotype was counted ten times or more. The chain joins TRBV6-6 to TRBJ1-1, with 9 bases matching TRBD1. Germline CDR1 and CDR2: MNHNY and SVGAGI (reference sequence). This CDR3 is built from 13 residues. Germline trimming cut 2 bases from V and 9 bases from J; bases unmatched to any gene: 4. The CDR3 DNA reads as TGTGCCAGCAGTTACGACAGGGGGACCCAAGCTTTCTTT. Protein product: CASSYDRGTQAFF.

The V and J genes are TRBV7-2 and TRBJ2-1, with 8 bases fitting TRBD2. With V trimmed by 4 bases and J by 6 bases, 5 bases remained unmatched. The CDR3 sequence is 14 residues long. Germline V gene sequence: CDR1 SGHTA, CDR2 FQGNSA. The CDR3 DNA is TGTGCCAGCAGCTCGGGGGGGCCGGTCAATGAGCAGTTCTTC. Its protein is CASSSGGPVNEQFF.

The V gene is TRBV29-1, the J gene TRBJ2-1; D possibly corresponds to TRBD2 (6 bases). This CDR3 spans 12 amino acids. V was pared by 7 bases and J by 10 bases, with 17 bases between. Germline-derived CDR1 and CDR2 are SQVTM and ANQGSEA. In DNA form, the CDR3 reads TGCAGCGACCTAGGAGGGACCGCGGAGCAGTTCTTC. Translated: CSDLGGTAEQFF.

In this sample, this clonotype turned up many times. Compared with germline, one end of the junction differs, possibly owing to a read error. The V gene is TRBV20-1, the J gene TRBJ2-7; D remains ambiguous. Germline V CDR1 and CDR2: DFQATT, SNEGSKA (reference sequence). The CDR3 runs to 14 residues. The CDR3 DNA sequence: TGCAGTGCTAGGACCACCCACCACTCCTCCGAGCAGTACTTC. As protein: CSARTTHHSSEQYF.

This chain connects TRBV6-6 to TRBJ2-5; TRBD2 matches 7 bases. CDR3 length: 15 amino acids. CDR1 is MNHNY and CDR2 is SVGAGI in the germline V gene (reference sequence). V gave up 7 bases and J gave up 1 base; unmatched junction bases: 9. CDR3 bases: TGTGCCAGCACCCCTTCTAGCGGCCCCCAAGAGACCCAGTACTTC. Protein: CASTPSSGPQETQYF.

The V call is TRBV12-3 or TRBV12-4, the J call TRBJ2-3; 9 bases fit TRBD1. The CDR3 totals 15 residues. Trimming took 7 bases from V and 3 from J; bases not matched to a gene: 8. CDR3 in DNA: TGTGCCAGCACCTCAGGGACAGGGAAGACAGATACGCAGTATTTT. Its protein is CASTSGTGKTDTQYF.

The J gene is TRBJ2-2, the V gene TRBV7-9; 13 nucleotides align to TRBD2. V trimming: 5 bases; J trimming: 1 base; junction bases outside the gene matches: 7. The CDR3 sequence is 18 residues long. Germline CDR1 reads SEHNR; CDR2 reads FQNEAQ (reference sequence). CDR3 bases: TGTGCCAGCAGCGCGACCGGGACTAGCGGGAAGAACACCGGGGAGCTGTTTTTT. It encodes CASSATGTSGKNTGELFF.

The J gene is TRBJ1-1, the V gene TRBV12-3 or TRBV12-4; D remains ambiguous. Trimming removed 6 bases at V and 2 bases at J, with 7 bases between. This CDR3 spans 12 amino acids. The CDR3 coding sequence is TGTGCCAGCAGGTTGATTAACACTGAAGCTTTCTTT. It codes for CASRLINTEAFF.

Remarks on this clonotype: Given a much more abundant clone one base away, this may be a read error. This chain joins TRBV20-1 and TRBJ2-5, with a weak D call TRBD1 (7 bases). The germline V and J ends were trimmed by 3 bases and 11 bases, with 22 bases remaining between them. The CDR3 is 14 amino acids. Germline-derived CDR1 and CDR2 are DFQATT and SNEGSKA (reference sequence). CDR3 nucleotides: TGCAGTGCTAGGCAGGGGGGAACCCACAATGAGCAGTACTTC. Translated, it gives CSARQGGTHNEQYF.

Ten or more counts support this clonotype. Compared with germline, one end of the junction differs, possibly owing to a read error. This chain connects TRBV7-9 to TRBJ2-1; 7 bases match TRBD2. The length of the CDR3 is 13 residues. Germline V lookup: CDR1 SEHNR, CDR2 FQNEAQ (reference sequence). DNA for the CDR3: TGTGCCAGCAGCGTAGCGGGTAACAATGAGCAGTTCTTC. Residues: CASSVAGNNEQFF.

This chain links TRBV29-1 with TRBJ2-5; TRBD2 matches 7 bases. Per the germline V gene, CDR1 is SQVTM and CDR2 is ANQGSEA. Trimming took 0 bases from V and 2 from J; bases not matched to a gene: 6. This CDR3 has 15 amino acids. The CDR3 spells CSVEDLNGGQETQYF. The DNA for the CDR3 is TGCAGCGTTGAAGATCTTAACGGGGGGCAAGAGACCCAGTACTTC.

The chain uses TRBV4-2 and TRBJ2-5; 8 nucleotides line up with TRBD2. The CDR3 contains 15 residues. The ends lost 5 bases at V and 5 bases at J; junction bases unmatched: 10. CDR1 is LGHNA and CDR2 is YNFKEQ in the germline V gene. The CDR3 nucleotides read TGTGCCAGCAGCGGAGCAGGAGCGGGAGAGGAGACCCAGTACTTC. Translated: CASSGAGAGEETQYF.

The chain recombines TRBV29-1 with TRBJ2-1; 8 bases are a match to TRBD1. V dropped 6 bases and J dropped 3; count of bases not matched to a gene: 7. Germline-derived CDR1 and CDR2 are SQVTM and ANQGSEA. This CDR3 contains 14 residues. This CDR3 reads CSVVTGDDYNEQFF. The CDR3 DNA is TGCAGCGTCGTGACAGGGGACGACTACAATGAGCAGTTCTTC.

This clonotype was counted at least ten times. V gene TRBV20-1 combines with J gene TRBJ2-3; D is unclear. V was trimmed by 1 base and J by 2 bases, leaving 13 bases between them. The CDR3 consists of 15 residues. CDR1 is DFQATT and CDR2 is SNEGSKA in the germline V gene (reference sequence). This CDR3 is CSARVMATFTDTQYF. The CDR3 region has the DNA TGCAGTGCTAGAGTAATGGCCACCTTCACAGATACGCAGTATTTT.